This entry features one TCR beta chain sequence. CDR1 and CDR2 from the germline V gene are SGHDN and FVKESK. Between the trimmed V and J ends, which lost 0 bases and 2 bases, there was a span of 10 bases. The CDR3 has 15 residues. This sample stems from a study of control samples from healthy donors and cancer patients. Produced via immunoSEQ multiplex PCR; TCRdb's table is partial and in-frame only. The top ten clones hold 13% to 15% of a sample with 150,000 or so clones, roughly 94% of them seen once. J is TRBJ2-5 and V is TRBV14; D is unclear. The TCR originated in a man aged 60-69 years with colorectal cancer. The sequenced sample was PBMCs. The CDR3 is CASSQDRSEQETQYF. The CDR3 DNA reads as TGTGCCAGCAGCCAAGATCGGTCGGAACAAGAGACCCAGTACTTC.